The rows below give T cell receptor beta chains drawn from one sample of a study of blood T cell repertoires in COVID-19. Method: immunoSEQ multiplex PCR; TCRdb's copy keeps in-frame clones and lacks some. Of 200,000 to 250,000 clones in the sample, approximately 86% were seen once. The sequenced material came from peripheral blood. The receptors were gathered from a man aged 55 to 69 with acute or convalescent COVID-19. Both conserved end residues are part of each CDR3. The D gene is left open where the match is weak. Not every row has a clone size; where given, it reads once, few, many or a size class.

clone_size,j_call,v_call,cdr3_length,d_call,cdr3_aa,cdr3_nt
NA,TRBJ1-2,TRBV3-1/TRBV3-2,14,TRBD1,CASSLTGGHYGYTF,TGTGCCAGCAGCCTGACAGGGGGTCACTATGGCTACACCTTC
NA,TRBJ2-3,TRBV6-2/TRBV6-3,17,TRBD1,CASSYPGTALNTDTQYF,TGTGCCAGCAGTTACCCCGGGACAGCCTTGAACACAGATACGCAGTATTTT
NA,TRBJ1-1,TRBV7-6,15,NA,CASSLLGGINTEAFF,TGTGCCAGCAGCTTATTGGGGGGGATTAACACTGAAGCTTTCTTT
NA,TRBJ2-7,TRBV5-4,18,TRBD1,CASSSGTGGAEVTYEQYF,TGTGCCAGCAGCTCCGGGACAGGGGGCGCTGAAGTCACCTACGAGCAGTACTTC
NA,TRBJ1-1,TRBV19,12,NA,CASRIGRTEAFF,TGTGCCAGTAGGATAGGGAGGACTGAAGCTTTCTTT
NA,TRBJ2-2,TRBV7-2,15,NA,CASSPIRLSSGELFF,TGTGCCAGCAGCCCCATCCGACTCTCCTCCGGGGAGCTGTTTTTT
NA,TRBJ1-3,TRBV16,18,NA,CASSQSGSGAYSGNTIYF,TGTGCCAGCAGCCAATCGGGTTCAGGCGCCTACTCTGGAAACACCATATATTTT
few,TRBJ1-2,TRBV7-8,12,NA,CASSPWSYGYTF,TGTGCCAGCAGCCCATGGAGCTATGGCTACACCTTC
few,TRBJ2-3,TRBV12-5,15,TRBD1,CASGIGQGVADTQYF,TGTGCTAGTGGTATCGGACAGGGGGTTGCAGATACGCAGTATTTT
many,TRBJ2-7,TRBV9,15,TRBD1,CASSVGTGGPYEQYF,TGTGCCAGCAGCGTAGGGACAGGGGGCCCCTACGAGCAGTACTTC
NA,TRBJ1-1,TRBV15,15,TRBD1,CATRLDDRGATEAFF,TGTGCCACCAGACTCGATGACAGGGGGGCGACTGAAGCTTTCTTT
NA,TRBJ1-2,TRBV6-5,13,NA,CASSRQRSYGYTF,TGTGCCAGCAGCCGACAGAGGAGCTATGGCTACACCTTC
few,TRBJ1-1,TRBV6-2/TRBV6-3,15,TRBD1,CASSSKTQGQIEAFF,TGTGCCAGCAGTTCCAAAACGCAGGGACAGATTGAAGCTTTCTTT
NA,TRBJ1-1,TRBV28,15,TRBD1,CASSRQTGGRTEAFF,TGTGCCAGCAGTCGGCAGACAGGGGGACGGACTGAAGCTTTCTTT
NA,TRBJ2-7,TRBV4-2,18,TRBD1,CASSQPQWGQGESYEQYF,TGTGCCAGCAGCCAACCCCAGTGGGGACAGGGGGAAAGCTACGAGCAGTACTTC
NA,TRBJ1-5,TRBV6-5,13,TRBD1,CASRQGVSQPQHF,TGTGCCAGCAGACAGGGGGTGAGTCAGCCCCAGCATTTT
NA,TRBJ2-5,TRBV11-2,16,TRBD1,CASSFSGQGAWETQYF,TGTGCCAGCAGCTTTTCGGGACAGGGAGCCTGGGAGACCCAGTACTTC
NA,TRBJ2-7,TRBV28,14,TRBD1,CASSSGTGTYEQYF,TGTGCCAGCAGTTCTGGGACAGGCACCTACGAGCAGTACTTC
NA,TRBJ2-5,TRBV4-3,15,TRBD1,CASSPGGVGDGTQYF,TGCGCCAGCAGCCCAGGGGGCGTGGGTGATGGGACCCAGTACTTC
few,TRBJ1-5,TRBV15,15,NA,CATSRERGQNQPQHF,TGTGCCACCAGCAGAGAGCGGGGCCAAAATCAGCCCCAGCATTTT
NA,TRBJ2-5,TRBV15,12,NA,CATSTPTETQYF,TGTGCCACCAGCACCCCTACAGAGACCCAGTACTTC
NA,TRBJ1-5,TRBV23-1,16,TRBD1,CASSQQGADSNQPQHF,TGCGCCAGCAGTCAACAGGGGGCGGATAGCAATCAGCCCCAGCATTTT
few,TRBJ1-5,TRBV3-1/TRBV3-2,14,NA,CASSQDRGNQPQHF,TGTGCCAGCAGCCAAGACAGGGGCAATCAGCCCCAGCATTTT
NA,TRBJ2-7,TRBV5-1,16,TRBD2,CASSLDSGGPDYEQYF,TGCGCCAGCAGCCTAGATAGCGGGGGGCCAGATTACGAGCAGTACTTC
NA,TRBJ1-2,TRBV9,14,TRBD1,CASSVGTGLYGYTF,TGTGCCAGCAGCGTAGGGACAGGGCTATATGGCTACACCTTC
NA,TRBJ2-7,TRBV19,14,NA,CASSIRGPSYEQYF,TGTGCCAGTAGTATCAGAGGGCCGTCCTACGAGCAGTACTTC
NA,TRBJ2-6,TRBV7-6,19,TRBD1,CASSLEEDRGYSGANVLTF,TGTGCCAGCAGCTTAGAAGAAGACAGGGGGTACTCTGGGGCCAACGTCCTGACTTTC
NA,TRBJ1-2,TRBV4-3,15,TRBD1,CASSQSGTANYGYTF,TGCGCCAGCAGCCAATCCGGGACAGCAAACTATGGCTACACCTTC
NA,TRBJ2-5,TRBV6-1,20,TRBD2,CASSDPLVTSGTDHWETQYF,TGTGCCAGCAGTGACCCCTTGGTGACTAGCGGGACAGACCATTGGGAGACCCAGTACTTC
NA,TRBJ1-1,TRBV5-1,16,NA,CASSLGGSLLNTEAFF,TGCGCCAGCAGCTTGGGAGGGTCCCTTTTGAACACTGAAGCTTTCTTT
NA,TRBJ2-3,TRBV7-2,14,NA,CASRSNRYADTQYF,TGTGCCAGCAGGTCTAACCGCTACGCAGATACGCAGTATTTT
NA,TRBJ2-1,TRBV6-2/TRBV6-3,15,NA,CASSSDYLPYNEQFF,TGTGCCAGCAGTTCAGACTACTTGCCTTACAATGAGCAGTTCTTC
NA,TRBJ2-2,TRBV27,13,NA,CASRYQGSGELFF,TGTGCCAGCAGATATCAGGGGTCCGGGGAGCTGTTTTTT
NA,TRBJ2-7,TRBV11-2,13,NA,CASIPWGAYEQYF,TGTGCCAGCATTCCGTGGGGGGCCTACGAGCAGTACTTC
NA,TRBJ1-1,TRBV28,13,NA,CAAGERAGTEAFF,TGTGCCGCCGGGGAGAGGGCGGGCACTGAAGCTTTCTTT
NA,TRBJ2-1,TRBV29-1,12,NA,CSGGAARDEQFF,TGCAGCGGGGGGGCAGCGCGCGATGAGCAGTTCTTC
NA,TRBJ1-2,TRBV7-2,12,NA,CASWGRVYGYTF,TGTGCCAGCTGGGGCCGGGTTTATGGCTACACCTTC
NA,TRBJ2-2,TRBV4-1,15,NA,CASTNPTSPTGELFF,TGCGCCAGCACCAACCCAACTAGCCCCACCGGGGAGCTGTTTTTT
NA,TRBJ1-6,TRBV14,14,NA,CASSQDIVNSPLHF,TGTGCCAGCAGCCAAGATATCGTTAATTCACCCCTCCACTTT
NA,TRBJ1-1,TRBV7-9,13,NA,CASSLGRETEAFF,TGTGCCAGCAGCTTAGGTAGGGAGACTGAAGCTTTCTTT
NA,TRBJ1-2,TRBV11-2,15,NA,CASSLEVAASYGYTF,TGTGCCAGCAGCTTAGAGGTGGCGGCCAGCTATGGCTACACCTTC
NA,TRBJ1-5,TRBV5-6,13,TRBD1,CASSLAGGQPQHF,TGTGCCAGCAGCTTGGCAGGGGGTCAGCCCCAGCATTTT
NA,TRBJ2-3,TRBV7-3,15,TRBD2,CASSLTGGATDTQYF,TGTGCCAGCAGCTTAACCGGGGGGGCCACAGATACGCAGTATTTT
NA,TRBJ1-5,TRBV27,17,NA,CASSRGGPGYSNQPQHF,TGTGCCAGCTCGAGGGGGGGCCCGGGATATAGCAATCAGCCCCAGCATTTT
NA,TRBJ1-1,TRBV3-1/TRBV3-2,14,NA,CASSHSGKNTEAFF,TGTGCCAGCAGCCATAGCGGGAAGAACACTGAAGCTTTCTTT
NA,TRBJ2-5,TRBV6-5,14,NA,CASRGVLRQETQYF,TGTGCCAGCAGGGGAGTGCTGAGGCAAGAGACCCAGTACTTC
NA,TRBJ1-3,TRBV19,12,TRBD1,CASSQAVGQEHF,TGTGCCAGTTCTCAAGCGGTAGGACAGGAGCATTTT
NA,TRBJ2-7,TRBV27,17,TRBD2,CASSPGTSGGAGYEQYF,TGTGCCAGCAGTCCCGGGACTAGCGGGGGGGCCGGGTACGAGCAGTACTTC
NA,TRBJ2-1,TRBV7-8,18,TRBD1,CASSLWPTGTGTYNEQFF,TGTGCCAGCAGCTTATGGCCCACCGGGACAGGGACTTACAATGAGCAGTTCTTC
NA,TRBJ2-7,TRBV3-1/TRBV3-2,16,NA,CASSQESWGRVYEQYF,TGTGCCAGCAGCCAAGAGTCGTGGGGCAGGGTCTACGAGCAGTACTTC
NA,TRBJ2-1,TRBV19,16,NA,CASSIDRGSSYNEQFF,TGTGCCAGTAGTATAGACCGGGGGTCCTCCTACAATGAGCAGTTCTTC
few,TRBJ1-1,TRBV6-5,14,NA,CASRPQGLNTEAFF,TGTGCCAGCAGGCCTCAGGGATTGAACACTGAAGCTTTCTTT
NA,TRBJ1-3,TRBV11-2,18,NA,CASSVDLFFLDLGNTIYF,TGTGCCAGCAGCGTAGACCTCTTCTTTCTAGACCTTGGAAACACCATATATTTT
NA,TRBJ1-5,TRBV2,15,TRBD1,CASSRQGVGNQPQHF,TGTGCCAGCAGCCGACAGGGCGTGGGCAATCAGCCCCAGCATTTT
NA,TRBJ2-3,TRBV19,14,TRBD1,CASSVDRVGDTQYF,TGTGCCAGTAGTGTCGACAGGGTGGGAGATACGCAGTATTTT
NA,TRBJ2-5,TRBV2,14,TRBD1,CASSLTGVGETQYF,TGTGCCAGCAGTCTGACAGGGGTTGGAGAGACCCAGTACTTC
NA,TRBJ2-5,TRBV5-4,17,TRBD2,CASSLVVLAGVQETQYF,TGTGCCAGCAGCTTGGTTGTCCTAGCGGGGGTTCAAGAGACCCAGTACTTC